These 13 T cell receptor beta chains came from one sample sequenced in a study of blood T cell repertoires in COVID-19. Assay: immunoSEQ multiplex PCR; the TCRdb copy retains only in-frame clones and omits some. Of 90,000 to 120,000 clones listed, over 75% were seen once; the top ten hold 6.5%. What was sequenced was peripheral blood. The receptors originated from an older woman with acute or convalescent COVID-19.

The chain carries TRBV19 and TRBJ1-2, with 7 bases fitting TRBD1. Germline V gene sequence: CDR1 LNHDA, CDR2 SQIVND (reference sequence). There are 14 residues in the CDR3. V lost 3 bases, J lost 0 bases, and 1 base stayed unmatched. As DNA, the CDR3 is TGTGCCAGTAGTATCGGACAGGCTAACTATGGCTACACCTTC. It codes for CASSIGQANYGYTF.

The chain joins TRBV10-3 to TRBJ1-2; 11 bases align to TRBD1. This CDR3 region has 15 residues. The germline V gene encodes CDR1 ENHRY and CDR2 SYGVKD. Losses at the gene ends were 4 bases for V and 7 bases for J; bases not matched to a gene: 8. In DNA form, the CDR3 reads TGTGCCATCAGTGGGCGGACAGGGGGCAGTTTTGGCTACACCTTC. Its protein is CAISGRTGGSFGYTF.

CDR3 protein: CASRATGQGAGGELFF. CDR3 DNA sequence: TGTGCCAGCAGAGCAACCGGACAGGGGGCGGGCGGGGAGCTGTTTTTT. The rearrangement links TRBV7-8 to TRBJ2-2; 11 bases fit TRBD1. The CDR3 runs to 16 residues. Unmatched junction bases numbered 10, after V lost 6 bases and J lost 7 bases. The germline CDR1 and CDR2 sequences are SGHVS and FQNEAQ.

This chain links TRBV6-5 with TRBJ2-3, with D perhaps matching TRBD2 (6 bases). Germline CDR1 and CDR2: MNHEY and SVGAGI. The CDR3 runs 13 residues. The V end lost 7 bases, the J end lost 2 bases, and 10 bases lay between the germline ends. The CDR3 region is CASTRTNTDTQYF. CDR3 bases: TGTGCCAGCACTCGGACTAACACAGATACGCAGTATTTT.

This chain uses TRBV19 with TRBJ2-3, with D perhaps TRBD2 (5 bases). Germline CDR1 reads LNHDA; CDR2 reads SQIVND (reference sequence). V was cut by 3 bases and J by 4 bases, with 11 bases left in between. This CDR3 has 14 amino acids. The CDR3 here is CASSISLAPDTQYF. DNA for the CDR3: TGTGCCAGTAGTATCTCCTTAGCGCCAGATACGCAGTATTTT.

CDR3: CASSRITSGRVNEQFF. Here the CDR3 DNA reads TGTGCCAGCAGCCGGATTACTAGCGGGAGAGTCAATGAGCAGTTCTTC. V usage is TRBV28 and J usage is TRBJ2-1; 11 nucleotides line up with TRBD2. The V gene end was trimmed by 6 bases and the J gene end by 6 bases; junction bases not matched to a gene: 10. Germline-derived CDR1 and CDR2 are MDHEN and SYDVKM. The CDR3 loop spans 16 amino acids.

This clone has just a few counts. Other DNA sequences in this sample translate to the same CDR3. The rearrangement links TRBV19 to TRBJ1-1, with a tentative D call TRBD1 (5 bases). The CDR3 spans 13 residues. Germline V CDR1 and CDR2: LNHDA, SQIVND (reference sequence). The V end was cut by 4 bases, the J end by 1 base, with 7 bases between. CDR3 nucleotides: TGTGCCAGTAGTACCGGACAGAACACTGAAGCTTTCTTT. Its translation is CASSTGQNTEAFF.

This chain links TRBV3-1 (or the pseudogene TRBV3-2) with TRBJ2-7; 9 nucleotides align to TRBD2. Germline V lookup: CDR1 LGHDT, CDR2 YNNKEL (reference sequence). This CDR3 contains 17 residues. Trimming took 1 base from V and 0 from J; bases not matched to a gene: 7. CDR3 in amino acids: CASSQAGLAGFSYEQYF. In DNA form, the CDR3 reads TGTGCCAGCAGCCAAGCGGGTCTAGCGGGATTCTCCTACGAGCAGTACTTC.

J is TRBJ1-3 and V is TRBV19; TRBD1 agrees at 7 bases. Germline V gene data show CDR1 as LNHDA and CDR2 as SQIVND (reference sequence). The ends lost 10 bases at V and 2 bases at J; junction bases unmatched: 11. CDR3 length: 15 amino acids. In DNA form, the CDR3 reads TGTGCCACGACACTAACAGGGGATCCTGGAAACACCATATATTTT. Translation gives CATTLTGDPGNTIYF.

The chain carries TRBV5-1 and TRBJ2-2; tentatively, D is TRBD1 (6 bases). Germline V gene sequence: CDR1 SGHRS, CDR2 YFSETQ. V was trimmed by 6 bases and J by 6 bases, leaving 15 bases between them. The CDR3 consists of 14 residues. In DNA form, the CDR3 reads TGCGCCAGCACCCGGGGCAGGGGAGCCGGGGAGCTGTTTTTT. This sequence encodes CASTRGRGAGELFF.

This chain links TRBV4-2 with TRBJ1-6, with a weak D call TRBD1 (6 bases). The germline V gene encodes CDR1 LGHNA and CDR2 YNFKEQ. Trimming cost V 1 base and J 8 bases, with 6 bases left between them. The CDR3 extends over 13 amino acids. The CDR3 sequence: CASSQGQDSPLHF. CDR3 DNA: TGTGCCAGCAGCCAAGGACAGGATTCACCCCTCCACTTT.

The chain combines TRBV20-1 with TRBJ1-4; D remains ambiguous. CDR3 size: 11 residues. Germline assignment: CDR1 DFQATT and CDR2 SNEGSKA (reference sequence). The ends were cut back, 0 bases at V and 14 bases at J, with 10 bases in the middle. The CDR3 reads CSARDRGPLFF. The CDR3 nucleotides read TGCAGTGCTAGAGACCGGGGTCCCCTGTTTTTT.

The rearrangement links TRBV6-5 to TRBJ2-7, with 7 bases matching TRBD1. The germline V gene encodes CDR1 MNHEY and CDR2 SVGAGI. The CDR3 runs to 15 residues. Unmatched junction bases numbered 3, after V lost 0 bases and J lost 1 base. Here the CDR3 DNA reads TGTGCCAGCAGTTACTCAGGGGGCCGATCCTACGAGCAGTACTTC. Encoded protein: CASSYSGGRSYEQYF.